A single sample is the source of the 17 T cell receptor beta chains below, sequenced in a study of CD8+ T cells in alopecia areata. Sequencing relied on a cDNA template that was reverse transcribed from extracted RNA. This table comes from immunoSEQ multiplex PCR, and its TCRdb copy is limited to in-frame clones, with some not included. The table has roughly 99,000 clones, around 84% seen once; the top ten hold 20% to 25%. The sample's treatment: oral pan-JAK inhibitor, 5-10 mg twice daily. The input for sequencing was CD8+ T cells sorted from blood, taken at week 24, from a patient treated with tofacitinib. The origin of the receptors is a human donor with alopecia areata.

The chain links TRBV11-3 to TRBJ2-1; TRBD2 is a possible D gene (5 bases). CDR3 size: 13 residues. Germline lookup yields CDR1 SGHNT and CDR2 YENEEA. V was trimmed by 1 base and J by 4 bases, leaving 5 bases between them. CDR3 amino acids: CASSLAGYNEQFF. In DNA, the CDR3 is TGTGCCAGCAGCTTAGCGGGGTACAATGAGCAGTTCTTC.

The chain uses TRBV19 and TRBJ1-6, with TRBD1 identical over 7 bases. CDR1 is LNHDA and CDR2 is SQIVND in the germline V gene (reference sequence). The CDR3 extends over 12 amino acids. With 7 bases clipped from V and 7 bases from J, the junction kept 1 base outside the gene matches. CDR3 amino acids: CASKTGNSPLHF. The CDR3 DNA is TGTGCCAGTAAGACAGGGAATTCACCCCTCCACTTT.

The gene calls are TRBV7-9 and TRBJ1-1; maybe TRBD1 (5 bases). Germline values: CDR1 SEHNR, CDR2 FQNEAQ (reference sequence). This CDR3 has 12 amino acids. V dropped 0 bases and J dropped 8 bases, with 7 bases sitting between them. CDR3 in amino acids: CASSLAGREAFF. CDR3 DNA sequence: TGTGCCAGCAGCTTAGCGGGGCGAGAAGCTTTCTTT.

Here the CDR3 reads CASSEGAQETQYF. CDR3 nucleotides: TGTGCCAGCAGTGAGGGGGCCCAGGAGACCCAGTACTTC. The chain combines TRBV9 with TRBJ2-5; 7 nucleotides agree with TRBD1. This CDR3 comprises 13 residues. Germline CDR1 reads SGDLS; CDR2 reads YYNGEE. Losses at the gene ends were 5 bases for V and 5 bases for J; bases not matched to a gene: 6.

The chain couples TRBV6-6 to TRBJ2-1; possible D gene TRBD1, 5 bases. CDR3 length: 14 amino acids. Germline V gene lookup returns CDR1 MNHNY and CDR2 SVGAGI (reference sequence). V lost 1 base and J lost 4, with 8 bases in between. CDR3 DNA: TGTGCCAGCAGTTACTACGACAGTTACAATGAGCAGTTCTTC. As protein: CASSYYDSYNEQFF.

The genes are TRBV14 and TRBJ2-2, with D unclear. Germline lookup yields CDR1 SGHDN and CDR2 FVKESK. Trimming stripped 1 base from V and 0 bases from J, with 6 bases between. This CDR3 region has 15 residues. The CDR3 is CASSQVTSNTGELFF. The CDR3, as DNA: TGTGCCAGCAGCCAAGTAACATCGAACACCGGGGAGCTGTTTTTT.

The chain carries TRBV7-2 and TRBJ2-3; 7 nucleotides agree with TRBD1. The germline V gene has CDR1 SGHTA and CDR2 FQGNSA. The V segment lost 5 bases and the J segment 3 bases; nucleotides outside the gene matches: 8. CDR3 length equals 15 residues. The CDR3 loop is CASSQTGWSTDTQYF. The CDR3 DNA follows: TGTGCCAGCAGCCAGACAGGGTGGTCGACAGATACGCAGTATTTT.

The rearrangement uses TRBV27 and TRBJ2-5; no clear D gene. Germline values: CDR1 MNHEY, CDR2 SMNVEV (reference sequence). V lost 5 bases and J lost 5, with 12 bases in between. This CDR3 region has 13 residues. CDR3 residues: CASSATVAETQYF. CDR3 DNA sequence: TGTGCCAGCAGTGCTACGGTAGCCGAGACCCAGTACTTC.

This clone appeared a single time. This chain uses TRBV14 with TRBJ2-1; 8 bases line up with TRBD2. CDR1 and CDR2 from the germline V gene are SGHDN and FVKESK. This CDR3 is 17 amino acids long. V trimming: 1 base; J trimming: 4 bases; junction bases outside the gene matches: 9. Here the CDR3 DNA reads TGTGCCAGCAGCCAAGCTTACAGCGGGGGCCAGTACAATGAGCAGTTCTTC. Its translation is CASSQAYSGGQYNEQFF.

The chain is built from TRBV4-3 and TRBJ2-2; D is perhaps TRBD2 (7 bases). Per germline, CDR1 LGHNA and CDR2 YSLEER. V gave up 1 base and J gave up 7 bases, with 16 bases separating them. This CDR3 comprises 16 residues. This CDR3 is CASSQAPAGEGGELFF. CDR3 coding DNA: TGCGCCAGCAGCCAAGCCCCCGCAGGGGAGGGCGGGGAGCTGTTTTTT.

The chain links TRBV7-9 to TRBJ2-1; D is uncertain. The CDR3 has 17 residues. The germline V gene encodes CDR1 SEHNR and CDR2 FQNEAQ (reference sequence). Trimming cost V 2 bases and J 5 bases, with 19 bases left between them. This CDR3 is CASSLFRPAATHNEQFF. CDR3 bases: TGTGCCAGCAGCTTATTCAGGCCGGCGGCCACACACAATGAGCAGTTCTTC. Full variable domain (rest looked up from reference TRBV7-9 and TRBJ2-1): DTGVSQNPRHKITKRGQNVTFRCDPISEHNRLYWYRQTLGQGPEFLTYFQNEAQLEKSRLLSDRFSAERPKGSFSTLEIQRTEQGDSAMYLCASSLFRPAATHNEQFFGPGTRLTVL.

J is TRBJ1-4 and V is TRBV15; 9 bases line up with TRBD1. CDR3 size: 16 residues. The ends lost 2 bases at V and 8 bases at J; junction bases unmatched: 9. From germline, CDR1 is LNHNV and CDR2 YYDKDF (reference sequence). CDR3 amino acids: CATSRPPGQGFEKLFF. In DNA form, the CDR3 reads TGTGCCACCAGCAGACCTCCGGGACAGGGTTTCGAAAAACTGTTTTTT.

The gene calls are TRBV11-2 and TRBJ2-3, with no clear D. V was pared by 4 bases and J by 6 bases, with 14 bases between. Germline loops: CDR1 SGHAT, CDR2 FQNNGV. The CDR3 consists of 14 residues. CDR3 sequence (DNA): TGTGCCAGCAGCTCCCACTCATTTGGGGATACGCAGTATTTT. Its protein product is CASSSHSFGDTQYF.

The rearrangement joins TRBV5-1 to TRBJ2-6; TRBD1 agrees at 7 bases. The CDR3 loop spans 18 amino acids. The V and J ends lost 2 bases and 0 bases, in that order; junction bases with no gene match: 8. Looked up from germline, CDR1 is SGHRS and CDR2 is YFSETQ. DNA of the CDR3: TGCGCCAGCAGCTTCACAGGGGTCCCTTTCTCTGGGGCCAACGTCCTGACTTTC. Its protein product is CASSFTGVPFSGANVLTF.

The rearrangement links TRBV4-1 to TRBJ2-2; D gene ambiguous. V shed 6 bases and J shed 2 bases, with 10 bases lying between them. CDR1 and CDR2 (germline): MGHRA, YSYEKL. CDR3 length: 14 amino acids. The CDR3 spells CASSPKLNTGELFF. CDR3 sequence (DNA): TGCGCCAGCAGTCCTAAGCTTAACACCGGGGAGCTGTTTTTT.

The chain is built from TRBV27 and TRBJ2-7; TRBD2 matches 11 bases. The CDR3 loop spans 15 amino acids. CDR1 is MNHEY and CDR2 is SMNVEV in the germline V gene (reference sequence). J gave up 6 bases and V 6 bases, and 10 bases lay outside the gene matches. This CDR3 reads CASRFSGGASLEQYF. Here the CDR3 DNA reads TGTGCCAGCAGATTTAGCGGGGGGGCATCTCTCGAGCAGTACTTC.

The chain combines TRBV27 with TRBJ2-3; possibly TRBD2 for D (5 bases). The germline V gene has CDR1 MNHEY and CDR2 SMNVEV (reference sequence). This CDR3 spans 15 amino acids. Trimming removed 6 bases at V and 0 bases at J, with 13 bases between. The CDR3 coding sequence is TGTGCCAGCAGGCCTCCGGGAACTAGCACAGATACGCAGTATTTT. Its protein is CASRPPGTSTDTQYF.